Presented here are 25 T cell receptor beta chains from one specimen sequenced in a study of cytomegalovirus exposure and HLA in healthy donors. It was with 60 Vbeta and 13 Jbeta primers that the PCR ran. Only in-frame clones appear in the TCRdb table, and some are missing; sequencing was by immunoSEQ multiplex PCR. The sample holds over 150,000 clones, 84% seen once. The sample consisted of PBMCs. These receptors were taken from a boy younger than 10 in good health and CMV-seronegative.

This CDR3 reads CASSERGSQPQHF. The CDR3 DNA is TGTGCCAGCAGTGAACGGGGTTCGCAGCCCCAGCATTTT. This rearrangement joins TRBV25-1 to TRBJ1-5; D not resolved. With 2 bases removed from V and 7 bases from J, the gap between germline ends came to 9 bases. Per germline, CDR1 MGHDK and CDR2 SYGVNS. CDR3 length: 13 residues.

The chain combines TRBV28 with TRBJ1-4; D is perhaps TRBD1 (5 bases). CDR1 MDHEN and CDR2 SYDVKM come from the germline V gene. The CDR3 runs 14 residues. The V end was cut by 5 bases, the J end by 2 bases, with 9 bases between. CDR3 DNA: TGTGCCAGCAGTGGAGGGGTCACTAATGAAAAACTGTTTTTT. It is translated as CASSGGVTNEKLFF. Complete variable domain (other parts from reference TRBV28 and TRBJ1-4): DVKVTQSSRYLVKRTGEKVFLECVQDMDHENMFWYRQDPGLGLRLIYFSYDVKMKEKGDIPEGYSVSREKKERFSLILESASTNQTSMYLCASSGGVTNEKLFFGSGTQLSVL.

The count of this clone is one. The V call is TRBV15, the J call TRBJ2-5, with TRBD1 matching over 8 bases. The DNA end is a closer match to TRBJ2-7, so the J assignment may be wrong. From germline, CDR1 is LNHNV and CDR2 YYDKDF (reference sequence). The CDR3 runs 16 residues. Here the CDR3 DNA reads TGTGCCACCAGCAGATCGCCGGGACAGGCCTCCTACGAGCAGTACTTC. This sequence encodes CATSRSPGQASYEQYF.

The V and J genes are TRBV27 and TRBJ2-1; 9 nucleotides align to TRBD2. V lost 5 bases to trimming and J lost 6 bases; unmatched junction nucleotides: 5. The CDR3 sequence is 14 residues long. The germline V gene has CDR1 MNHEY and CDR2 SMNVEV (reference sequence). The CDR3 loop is CASSGPSGANEQFF. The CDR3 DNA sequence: TGTGCCAGCAGTGGACCTAGCGGGGCCAATGAGCAGTTCTTC.

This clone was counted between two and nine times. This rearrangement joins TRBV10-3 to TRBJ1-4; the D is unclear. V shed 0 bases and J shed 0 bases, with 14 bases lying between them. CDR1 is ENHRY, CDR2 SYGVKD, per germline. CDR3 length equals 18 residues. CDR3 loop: CAISESSTYSSTNEKLFF. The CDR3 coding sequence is TGTGCCATCAGTGAGTCAAGCACCTACAGCTCAACTAATGAAAAACTGTTTTTT.

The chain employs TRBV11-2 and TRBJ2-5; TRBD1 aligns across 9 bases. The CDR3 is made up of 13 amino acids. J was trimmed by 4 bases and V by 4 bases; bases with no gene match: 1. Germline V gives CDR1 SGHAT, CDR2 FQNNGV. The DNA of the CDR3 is TGTGCCAGCAGCTCGGACAGGGGAGAGACCCAGTACTTC. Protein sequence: CASSSDRGETQYF.

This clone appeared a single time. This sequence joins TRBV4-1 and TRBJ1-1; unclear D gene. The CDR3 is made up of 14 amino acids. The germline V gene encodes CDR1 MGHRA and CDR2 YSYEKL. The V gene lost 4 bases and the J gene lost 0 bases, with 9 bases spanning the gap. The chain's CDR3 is CASSRPDMNTEAFF. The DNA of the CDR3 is TGCGCCAGCAGCCGGCCAGACATGAACACTGAAGCTTTCTTT.

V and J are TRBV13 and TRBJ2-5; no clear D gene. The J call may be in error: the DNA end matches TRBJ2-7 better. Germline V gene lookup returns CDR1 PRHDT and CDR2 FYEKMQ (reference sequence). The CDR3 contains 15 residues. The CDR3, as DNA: TGTGCCAGCAGTCCCCGAGGCGACTCCTCCTACGAGCAGTACTTC. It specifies CASSPRGDSSYEQYF.

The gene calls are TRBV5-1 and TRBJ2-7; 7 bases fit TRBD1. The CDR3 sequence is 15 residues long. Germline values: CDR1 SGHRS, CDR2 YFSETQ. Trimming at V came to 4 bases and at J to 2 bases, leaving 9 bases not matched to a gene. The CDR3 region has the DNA TGCGCCAGCAGCAGACTACCGGGACAGCCCTACGAGCAGTACTTC. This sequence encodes CASSRLPGQPYEQYF. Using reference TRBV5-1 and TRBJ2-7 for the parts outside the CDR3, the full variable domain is KAGVTQTPRYLIKTRGQQVTLSCSPISGHRSVSWYQQTPGQGLQFLFEYFSETQRNKGNFPGRFSGRQFSNSRSEMNVSTLELGDSALYLCASSRLPGQPYEQYFGPGTRLTVT.

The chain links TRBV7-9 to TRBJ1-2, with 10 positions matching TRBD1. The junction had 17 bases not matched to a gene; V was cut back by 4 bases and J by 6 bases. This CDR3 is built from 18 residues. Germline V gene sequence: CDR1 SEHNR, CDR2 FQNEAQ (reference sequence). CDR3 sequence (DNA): TGTGCCAGCAGCTCCCGGGACAGGGGACTCGGGGGATTAAATGGCTACACCTTC. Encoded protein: CASSSRDRGLGGLNGYTF.

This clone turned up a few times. CDR3 sequence: CASSLGLAGSVDEQFF. CDR3 DNA: TGTGCCAGCAGCTTAGGCCTAGCGGGGTCTGTAGATGAGCAGTTCTTC. The rearrangement joins TRBV11-3 to TRBJ2-1, with 9 bases identical to TRBD2. From germline, CDR1 is SGHNT and CDR2 YENEEA. This CDR3 contains 16 residues. V trimming: 1 base; J trimming: 8 bases; junction bases outside the gene matches: 9.

DNA for the CDR3: TGCAGCGTTGTTCGGAGCGGGAGGCCGAATGAGCAGTTCTTC. Protein sequence: CSVVRSGRPNEQFF. The rearrangement joins TRBV29-1 to TRBJ2-1; 9 bases agree with TRBD2. With 4 bases clipped from V and 7 bases from J, the junction kept 8 bases outside the gene matches. The CDR3 runs 14 residues. CDR1 is SQVTM and CDR2 is ANQGSEA in the germline V gene.

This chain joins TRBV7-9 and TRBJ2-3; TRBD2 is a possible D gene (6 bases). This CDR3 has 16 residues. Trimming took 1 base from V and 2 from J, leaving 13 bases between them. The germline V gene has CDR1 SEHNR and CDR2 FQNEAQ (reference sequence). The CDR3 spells CASSLEGGLVTDTQYF. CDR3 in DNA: TGTGCCAGCAGCTTAGAAGGAGGGTTGGTCACAGATACGCAGTATTTT.

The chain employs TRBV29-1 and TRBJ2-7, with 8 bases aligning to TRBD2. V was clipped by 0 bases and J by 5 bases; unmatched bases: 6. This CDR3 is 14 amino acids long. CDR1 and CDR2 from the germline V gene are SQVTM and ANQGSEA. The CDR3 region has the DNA TGCAGCGTTGAAGACCAGCGGGAGTCTGACGAGCAGTACTTC. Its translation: CSVEDQRESDEQYF.

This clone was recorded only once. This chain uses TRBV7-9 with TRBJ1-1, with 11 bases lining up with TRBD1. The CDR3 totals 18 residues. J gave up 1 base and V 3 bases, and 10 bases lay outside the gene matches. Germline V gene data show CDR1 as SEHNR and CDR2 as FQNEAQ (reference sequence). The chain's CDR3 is CASSFLGQGAKRNTEAFF. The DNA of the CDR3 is TGTGCCAGCAGCTTTCTAGGACAGGGGGCAAAAAGGAACACTGAAGCTTTCTTT.

The CDR3 loop is CASSVGASGSGETQYF. The CDR3 DNA reads as TGTGCCAGCAGCGTAGGGGCTAGCGGGAGTGGGGAGACCCAGTACTTC. The chain joins TRBV9 to TRBJ2-5, with 10 positions matching TRBD2. Trimming cost V 0 bases and J 5 bases; bases outside gene matches: 7. Germline V gene lookup returns CDR1 SGDLS and CDR2 YYNGEE. This CDR3 is built from 16 residues.

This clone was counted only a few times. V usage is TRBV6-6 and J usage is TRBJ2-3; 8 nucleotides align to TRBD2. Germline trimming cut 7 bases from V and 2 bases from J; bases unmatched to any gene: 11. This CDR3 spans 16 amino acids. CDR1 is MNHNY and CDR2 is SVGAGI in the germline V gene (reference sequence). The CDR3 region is CASTDNRREVTDTQYF. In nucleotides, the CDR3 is TGTGCCAGCACAGATAATAGGCGGGAGGTCACAGATACGCAGTATTTT.

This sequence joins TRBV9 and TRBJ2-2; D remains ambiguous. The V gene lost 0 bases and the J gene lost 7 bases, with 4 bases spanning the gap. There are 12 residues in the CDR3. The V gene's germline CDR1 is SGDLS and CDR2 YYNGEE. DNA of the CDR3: TGTGCCAGCAGCGTAGCTATCGGGGAGCTGTTTTTT. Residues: CASSVAIGELFF.

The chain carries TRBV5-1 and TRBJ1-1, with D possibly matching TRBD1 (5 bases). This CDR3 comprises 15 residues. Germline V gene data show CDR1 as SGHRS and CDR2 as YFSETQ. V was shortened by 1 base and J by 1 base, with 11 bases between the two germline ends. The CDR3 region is CASSLPGVGNTEAFF. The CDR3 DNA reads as TGCGCCAGCAGCTTGCCGGGGGTGGGGAACACTGAAGCTTTCTTT. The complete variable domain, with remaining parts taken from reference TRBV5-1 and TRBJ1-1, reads KAGVTQTPRYLIKTRGQQVTLSCSPISGHRSVSWYQQTPGQGLQFLFEYFSETQRNKGNFPGRFSGRQFSNSRSEMNVSTLELGDSALYLCASSLPGVGNTEAFFGQGTRLTVV.

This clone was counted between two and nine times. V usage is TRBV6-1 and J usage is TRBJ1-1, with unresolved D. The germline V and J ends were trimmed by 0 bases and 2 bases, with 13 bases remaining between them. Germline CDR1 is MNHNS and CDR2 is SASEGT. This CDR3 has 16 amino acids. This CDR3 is CASSEAADIFNTEAFF. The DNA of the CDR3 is TGTGCCAGCAGTGAAGCGGCAGACATCTTTAACACTGAAGCTTTCTTT.

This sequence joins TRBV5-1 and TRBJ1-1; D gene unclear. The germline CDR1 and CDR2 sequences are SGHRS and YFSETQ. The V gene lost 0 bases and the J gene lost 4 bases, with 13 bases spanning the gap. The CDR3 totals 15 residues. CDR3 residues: CASSLGVGRATEAFF. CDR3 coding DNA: TGCGCCAGCAGCTTGGGGGTAGGGCGGGCCACTGAAGCTTTCTTT.

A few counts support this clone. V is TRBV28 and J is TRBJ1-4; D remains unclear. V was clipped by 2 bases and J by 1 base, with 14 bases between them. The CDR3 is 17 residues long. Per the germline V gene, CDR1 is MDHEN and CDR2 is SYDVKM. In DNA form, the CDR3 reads TGTGCCAGCAGTTTAGAGATCCAGGTTGTAACTAATGAAAAACTGTTTTTT. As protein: CASSLEIQVVTNEKLFF.

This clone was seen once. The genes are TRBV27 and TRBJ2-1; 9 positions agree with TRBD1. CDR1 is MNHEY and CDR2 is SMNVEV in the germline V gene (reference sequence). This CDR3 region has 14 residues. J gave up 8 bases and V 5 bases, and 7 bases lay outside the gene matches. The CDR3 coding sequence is TGTGCCAGCAGTCCGTCGACAGGGGGTGATGAGCAGTTCTTC. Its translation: CASSPSTGGDEQFF.

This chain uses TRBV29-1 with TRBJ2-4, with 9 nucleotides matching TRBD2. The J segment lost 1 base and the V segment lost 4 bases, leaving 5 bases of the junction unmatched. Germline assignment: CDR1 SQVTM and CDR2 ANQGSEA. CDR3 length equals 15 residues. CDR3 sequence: CSVGLAGWAKNIQYF. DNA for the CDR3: TGCAGCGTTGGTCTAGCGGGATGGGCCAAAAACATTCAGTACTTC.

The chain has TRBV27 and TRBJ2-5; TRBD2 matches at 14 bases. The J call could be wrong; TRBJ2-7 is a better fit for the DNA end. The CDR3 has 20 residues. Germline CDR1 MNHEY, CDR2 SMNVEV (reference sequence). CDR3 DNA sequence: TGTGCCAGCACACTAATGTCCGGGACTAGCGGGAGAAGGACGGGCTACGAGCAGTACTTC. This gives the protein CASTLMSGTSGRRTGYEQYF.